One and the same sample provided the 20 T cell receptor beta chains below, sequenced in a study of CD8 T cells in Susac syndrome. Reverse transcription used roughly 0.5 to 1 ug RNA and random hexamers. TCRdb analysed the immunoSEQ multiplex PCR reads with MiXCR anew, one entry per CDR3 protein. The sample has roughly 150,000 distinct CDR3 sequences; approximately 95% are singletons. Sequencing was done on a sample of CD4+ T cells from PBMCs. Source of these receptors: a human donor with Susac syndrome.

In this sample, this clonotype turned up once. J is TRBJ1-2 and V is TRBV16, with 8 bases aligning to TRBD1. Germline CDR1 and CDR2: KGHSY and FQNENV. The CDR3 has 13 residues. The J segment lost 7 bases and the V segment lost 0 bases, leaving 1 base of the junction unmatched. The CDR3 DNA follows: TGTGCCAGCAGCCAATCCGACAGGGGTGGCTACACCTTC. Residues: CASSQSDRGGYTF.

The chain carries TRBV20-1 and TRBJ2-3; D possibly corresponds to TRBD2 (5 bases). Deletions cut 3 bases from V and 4 bases from J, with 17 bases between. CDR3 size: 15 residues. CDR1 is DFQATT and CDR2 is SNEGSKA in the germline V gene (reference sequence). CDR3 coding DNA: TGCAGTGCTAGTTACATATCGGGGATAGCAGATACGCAGTATTTT. This sequence encodes CSASYISGIADTQYF.

This chain uses TRBV24-1 with TRBJ2-1; D gene unclear. Trimming removed 2 bases at V and 13 bases at J, with 17 bases between. The CDR3 has 14 amino acids. The germline CDR1 and CDR2 sequences are KGHDR and SFDVKD. The CDR3 coding sequence is TGTGCCACCAGTGATTCATCGGCCTTGGGGAAACAGTTCTTC. Protein sequence: CATSDSSALGKQFF.

The chain couples TRBV20-1 to TRBJ1-2; D gene unclear. The V end was cut by 7 bases, the J end by 6 bases, with 12 bases between. Germline V gene sequence: CDR1 DFQATT, CDR2 SNEGSKA (reference sequence). The CDR3 extends over 11 amino acids. In DNA form, the CDR3 reads TGCAGTGTGAGGCATCCCAATGGCTACACCTTC. Translation: CSVRHPNGYTF.

This chain links TRBV2 with TRBJ1-4; D unresolved. Germline CDR1 and CDR2: SNHLY and FYNNEI. The V gene lost 6 bases and the J gene lost 8 bases, with 10 bases spanning the gap. The CDR3 length is 12 residues. This CDR3 reads CASRTLEEKLFF. The DNA for the CDR3 is TGTGCCAGCAGAACCTTGGAAGAAAAACTGTTTTTT.

The J gene is TRBJ1-3, the V gene TRBV29-1; D not certain. This CDR3 has 14 amino acids. Trimming removed 0 bases from V and 0 bases from J, with 6 bases in between. Germline lookup yields CDR1 SQVTM and CDR2 ANQGSEA. CDR3 residues: CSVEDTDSGNTIYF. CDR3 sequence (DNA): TGCAGCGTTGAAGATACCGACTCTGGAAACACCATATATTTT.

This rearrangement joins TRBV18 to TRBJ2-3, with D unresolved. CDR1 is KGHSH, CDR2 LQKENI, per germline. This CDR3 comprises 13 residues. Trimming removed 0 bases from V and 4 bases from J, with 5 bases in between. The CDR3 coding sequence is TGTGCCAGCTCACCACCGTTGCCAGATACGCAGTATTTT. Translating it yields CASSPPLPDTQYF.

The chain combines TRBV3-1 with TRBJ2-7, with TRBD1 matching over 9 bases. In germline, CDR1 is LGHDT, CDR2 YNNKEL (reference sequence). This CDR3 spans 15 amino acids. Trimming took 5 bases from V and 1 from J; bases not matched to a gene: 6. CDR3 sequence: CASSTGTGKSYEQYF. As DNA, the CDR3 is TGTGCCAGCAGCACCGGGACAGGGAAATCCTACGAGCAGTACTTC.

The rearrangement uses TRBV2 and TRBJ2-7, with a tentative D call TRBD1 (5 bases). Trimming removed 2 bases from V and 5 bases from J, with 13 bases in between. The CDR3 consists of 14 residues. The germline CDR1 and CDR2 sequences are SNHLY and FYNNEI. CDR3 residues: CASSETPGLHEQYF. The CDR3, as DNA: TGTGCCAGCAGTGAAACGCCAGGGCTACACGAGCAGTACTTC.

The chain uses TRBV24-1 and TRBJ2-7; D is undetermined. This CDR3 comprises 13 residues. Deletions cut 1 base from V and 6 bases from J, with 9 bases between. Germline loops: CDR1 KGHDR, CDR2 SFDVKD. The chain's CDR3 is CATSDFRRREQYF. CDR3 nucleotides: TGTGCCACCAGTGATTTCAGGCGACGCGAGCAGTACTTC.

This sequence joins TRBV7-6 and TRBJ2-5; D tentatively reads TRBD1 or TRBD2 (5 bases each). This CDR3 region has 16 residues. CDR1 and CDR2 (germline): SGHVS, FNYEAQ. V was cut by 1 base and J by 3 bases, with 15 bases left in between. The CDR3 DNA reads TGTGCCAGCAGCTTAGGGTTTTTTGGGACGGAAGAGACCCAGTACTTC. This sequence encodes CASSLGFFGTEETQYF.

The genes are TRBV21-1 and TRBJ1-2; the table's D call, TRBD1, was not checked against the DNA. TRBV21-1 is annotated as a pseudogene. CDR3 length equals 16 residues. The CDR3, as DNA: TGTGCCAGCAGCAAAGCGCGGGGGGTGACCTACTATGGCTACACCTTC. Translating it yields CASSKARGVTYYGYTF.

The CDR3 sequence: CSASRGVVQETQYF. The CDR3 DNA is TGCAGTGCTAGTCGCGGGGTAGTCCAAGAGACCCAGTACTTC. The J gene is TRBJ2-5, the V gene TRBV20-1, with a tentative D call TRBD2 (6 bases). V lost 3 bases and J lost 1, with 12 bases in between. Germline V gene lookup returns CDR1 DFQATT and CDR2 SNEGSKA (reference sequence). The length of the CDR3 is 14 residues.

This clonotype was found once. The chain joins TRBV20-1 to TRBJ2-2; D not resolved. Germline CDR1 is DFQATT and CDR2 is SNEGSKA (reference sequence). The CDR3 consists of 12 residues. Trimming cost V 3 bases and J 5 bases, with 7 bases left between them. The CDR3 DNA reads TGCAGTGCTAGGGGGTGGACCGGGGAGCTGTTTTTT. It codes for CSARGWTGELFF.

V gene TRBV14 combines with J gene TRBJ2-7; the D is unclear. The CDR3 has 12 amino acids. V was shortened by 1 base and J by 9 bases, with 10 bases between the two germline ends. Germline V gives CDR1 SGHDN, CDR2 FVKESK. The DNA for the CDR3 is TGTGCCAGCAGCCAAGGCAGTCAGGCGCAGTACTTC. This translates into CASSQGSQAQYF.

Only one count was recorded for this clonotype. This sequence joins TRBV12-5 and TRBJ2-1, with 7 bases aligning to TRBD1. CDR1 and CDR2 from the germline V gene are LGHNT and FRNRAP. The CDR3 is made up of 15 amino acids. V shed 2 bases and J 6 bases; nucleotides not matched to a gene: 7. CDR3 in DNA: TGTGCTAGTGGTTTGACCCAGGGGGTCGGCAATGAGCAGTTCTTC. Amino acid sequence: CASGLTQGVGNEQFF.

This chain uses TRBV7-9 with TRBJ1-1; D gene unclear. Germline V gene data show CDR1 as SEHNR and CDR2 as FQNEAQ (reference sequence). The CDR3 sequence is 14 residues long. Trimming shortened V by 5 bases and J by 1 base, and 11 bases separated the two germline ends. The DNA of the CDR3 is TGTGCCAGCAGCACCCCTCAGCGGAACACTGAAGCTTTCTTT. Translation gives CASSTPQRNTEAFF.

The DNA of the CDR3 is TGCAGCGCGCCGGGACAGGGTACCTACGAGCAGTACTTC. This sequence encodes CSAPGQGTYEQYF. V and J are TRBV29-1 and TRBJ2-7; TRBD1 agrees at 9 bases. The V and J ends lost 7 bases and 2 bases, in that order; junction bases with no gene match: 6. The length of the CDR3 is 13 residues. Germline CDR1 SQVTM, CDR2 ANQGSEA.

The chain recombines TRBV6-4 with TRBJ2-6; D may be TRBD1 (6 bases). The germline V gene has CDR1 MRHNA and CDR2 SNTAGT. The CDR3 runs to 18 residues. Between the trimmed V and J ends, which lost 4 bases and 4 bases, there was a span of 20 bases. CDR3 protein: CASSALFSMGAGANVLTF. The DNA for the CDR3 is TGTGCCAGCAGTGCCCTTTTTAGCATGGGGGCCGGGGCCAACGTCCTGACTTTC.

The rearrangement links TRBV29-1 to TRBJ2-5; D unresolved. Trimming removed 4 bases from V and 5 bases from J, with 14 bases in between. Germline CDR1 reads SQVTM; CDR2 reads ANQGSEA. This CDR3 is 13 amino acids long. The CDR3 reads CSVAMPLGETQYF. The CDR3 DNA sequence: TGCAGCGTTGCGATGCCCCTAGGGGAGACCCAGTACTTC.